The 5 T cell receptor beta chains below come from one sample, sequenced in a study of cytomegalovirus exposure and HLA in healthy donors. The study ran its PCR with 60 Vbeta and 13 Jbeta primers. Sequencing used immunoSEQ multiplex PCR; TCRdb keeps in-frame clones, though not all of them. The repertoire holds tens of thousands of clones, with over 55% as singletons. Sample: PBMCs. The receptors were sampled from a man aged 35-49 years in good health and CMV-seropositive.

J is TRBJ1-1 and V is TRBV10-2, with 10 bases matching TRBD1. This CDR3 contains 14 residues. With V trimmed by 4 bases and J by 5 bases, 4 bases remained unmatched. Looked up from germline, CDR1 is WSHSY and CDR2 is SAAADI. The CDR3 nucleotides read TGCGCCAGCAGTGCCTCGGGACAGGGGACTGAAGCTTTCTTT. This translates into CASSASGQGTEAFF.

The table lists this clone with a few counts. This rearrangement joins TRBV4-2 to TRBJ1-5; tentatively, D is TRBD1 (6 bases). The CDR3 covers 15 residues. V was trimmed by 4 bases and J by 3 bases, leaving 13 bases between them. Germline lookup yields CDR1 LGHNA and CDR2 YNFKEQ. The CDR3 loop reads CASSPSYRDNQPQHF. DNA of the CDR3: TGTGCCAGCAGCCCAAGTTACAGGGACAATCAGCCCCAGCATTTT.

The gene calls are TRBV6-5 and TRBJ2-7; TRBD2 matches at 9 bases. The CDR3 is 16 residues long. Germline assignment: CDR1 MNHEY and CDR2 SVGAGI. Trimming cost V 3 bases and J 5 bases; bases outside gene matches: 11. In DNA, the CDR3 is TGTGCCAGCAGTTATTGGTCCGGGACTAGCTTACACGAGCAGTACTTC. Residues: CASSYWSGTSLHEQYF.

The chain uses TRBV2 and TRBJ1-1; no reliable D call. CDR1 is SNHLY and CDR2 is FYNNEI in the germline V gene. The CDR3 runs to 13 residues. The ends were cut back, 0 bases at V and 7 bases at J, with 9 bases in the middle. CDR3 loop: CASSEARESEAFF. CDR3 in DNA: TGTGCCAGCAGTGAAGCGCGGGAGAGTGAAGCTTTCTTT. The variable domain in full, with the rest retrieved from reference TRBV2 and TRBJ1-1, is EPEVTQTPSHQVTQMGQEVILRCVPISNHLYFYWYRQILGQKVEFLVSFYNNEISEKSEIFDDQFSVERPDGSNFTLKIRSTKLEDSAMYFCASSEARESEAFFGQGTRLTVV.

The rearrangement joins TRBV7-2 to TRBJ1-2; TRBD1 might be the D (6 bases). CDR1 and CDR2 (germline): SGHTA, FQGNSA. V dropped 4 bases and J dropped 8 bases, with 14 bases sitting between them. The CDR3 runs to 13 residues. The CDR3 region has the DNA TGTGCCAGCAGCTCACAGGGAGATGGGGGCTACACCTTC. Protein: CASSSQGDGGYTF. The whole variable domain, filled in from reference TRBV7-2 and TRBJ1-2, reads GAGVSQSPSNKVTEKGKDVELRCDPISGHTALYWYRQSLGQGLEFLIYFQGNSAPDKSGLPSDRFSAERTGGSVSTLTIQRTQQEDSAVYLCASSSQGDGGYTFGSGTRLTVV.